What follows are 18 T cell receptor beta chains derived from one specimen sequenced in a study of cytotoxic CD8 clonotypes in ibrutinib-treated CLL. The method was immunoSEQ multiplex PCR; TCRdb's version includes in-frame clones alone and lacks a portion of them. Of 55,000 to 85,000 clones in the sample, about nine tenths were seen once. Sample: PBMCs, taken after 12 months of ibrutinib treatment. These receptors all stem from a human donor with chronic lymphocytic leukemia.

The rearrangement uses TRBV19 and TRBJ2-2; TRBD2 is a possible D gene (6 bases). V gave up 6 bases and J gave up 6 bases, with 8 bases separating them. The germline gives CDR1 LNHDA, CDR2 SQIVND (reference sequence). The CDR3 consists of 12 residues. The CDR3 coding sequence is TGTGCCAGTAGAGCGGGTCCCGGGGAGCTGTTTTTT. This codes for CASRAGPGELFF.

The chain couples TRBV19 to TRBJ2-7, with TRBD1 identical over 7 bases. V trimming: 1 base; J trimming: 3 bases; junction bases outside the gene matches: 9. The CDR3 consists of 16 residues. Germline CDR1 is LNHDA and CDR2 is SQIVND (reference sequence). CDR3 loop: CASSIVWDSPNYEQYF. CDR3 nucleotide sequence: TGTGCCAGTAGTATAGTATGGGACAGCCCAAACTACGAGCAGTACTTC. The whole variable domain, remainder taken from reference TRBV19 and TRBJ2-7, is DGGITQSPKYLFRKEGQNVTLSCEQNLNHDAMYWYRQDPGQGLRLIYYSQIVNDFQKGDIAEGYSVSREKKESFPLTVTSAQKNPTAFYLCASSIVWDSPNYEQYFGPGTRLTVT.

The CDR3 protein is CASSIEEGYGETQYF. Written as DNA, the CDR3 is TGTGCCAGTAGTATAGAGGAGGGGTACGGAGAGACCCAGTACTTC. V is TRBV19 and J is TRBJ2-5; possibly TRBD2 for D (6 bases). Trimming took 0 bases from V and 4 from J, leaving 12 bases between them. Germline assignment: CDR1 LNHDA and CDR2 SQIVND (reference sequence). The CDR3 spans 15 residues.

This chain connects TRBV21-1 to TRBJ1-2; no check of the table's D call, TRBD1, against the DNA was made. TRBV21-1 is annotated as a pseudogene. This CDR3 has 16 amino acids. CDR3: CASSILGQDCNYGYTF. The DNA for the CDR3 is TGTGCCAGCAGCATTCTGGGACAGGACTGTAACTATGGCTACACCTTC.

J is TRBJ1-1 and V is TRBV2, with D possibly matching TRBD1 (6 bases). Trimming left V 7 bases short and J 10 bases short, with 19 bases between. The CDR3 covers 13 residues. Germline CDR1 reads SNHLY; CDR2 reads FYNNEI. The CDR3 loop is CASIPPRDTRAFF. CDR3 DNA: TGTGCCAGCATTCCCCCTAGGGACACACGAGCTTTCTTT.

The chain uses TRBV6-5 and TRBJ2-7; D could derive from TRBD1 or TRBD2 (5 bases each). V was pared by 0 bases and J by 0 bases, with 9 bases between. Germline CDR1 reads MNHEY; CDR2 reads SVGAGI. CDR3 length: 15 residues. The CDR3 spells CASSYSGVPSYEQYF. CDR3 DNA sequence: TGTGCCAGCAGTTACTCGGGGGTGCCCTCCTACGAGCAGTACTTC.

This clone was detected once. This chain uses TRBV19 with TRBJ2-5; D may be TRBD2 (6 bases). Germline CDR1 LNHDA, CDR2 SQIVND (reference sequence). Trimming cost V 5 bases and J 0 bases, with 19 bases left between them. The CDR3 is made up of 17 amino acids. The CDR3 sequence is CASSQGLATGHQETQYF. The DNA for the CDR3 is TGTGCCAGTAGTCAGGGACTGGCGACCGGCCACCAAGAGACCCAGTACTTC.

The chain employs TRBV2 and TRBJ1-1; D perhaps matches TRBD1 (5 bases). V lost 10 bases and J 4 bases, leaving 13 bases between the germline ends. The CDR3 loop spans 12 amino acids. Looked up from germline, CDR1 is SNHLY and CDR2 is FYNNEI. The CDR3 nucleotides read TGTGCCACTGGGGGGGGTGGCACTGAAGCTTTCTTT. Its translation is CATGGGGTEAFF. Full variable domain (outside the CDR3, taken from reference TRBV2 and TRBJ1-1): EPEVTQTPSHQVTQMGQEVILRCVPISNHLYFYWYRQILGQKVEFLVSFYNNEISEKSEIFDDQFSVERPDGSNFTLKIRSTKLEDSAMYFCATGGGGTEAFFGQGTRLTVV.

The chain couples TRBV29-1 to TRBJ1-5; 8 nucleotides match TRBD1. This CDR3 comprises 13 residues. Germline lookup yields CDR1 SQVTM and CDR2 ANQGSEA. With 4 bases clipped from V and 7 bases from J, the junction kept 6 bases outside the gene matches. The CDR3 DNA reads as TGCAGCGTTGGAGACAGGGGAAACCAGCCCCAGCATTTT. This translates into CSVGDRGNQPQHF.

The CDR3 here is CASTASGSLAYEQYF. The CDR3 DNA reads TGCGCCAGCACGGCTAGCGGGTCCTTAGCCTACGAGCAGTACTTC. The chain combines TRBV5-1 with TRBJ2-7; TRBD2 aligns across 8 bases. After removal of 6 bases from V and 2 bases from J, the junction contained 10 bases not matched to a gene. The CDR3 is 15 amino acids. Germline V gene sequence: CDR1 SGHRS, CDR2 YFSETQ.

The chain employs TRBV9 and TRBJ2-7, with 7 bases matching TRBD1. The CDR3 loop spans 17 amino acids. Per the germline V gene, CDR1 is SGDLS and CDR2 is YYNGEE. J lost 5 bases, V lost 0 bases, and 14 bases had no gene match. CDR3 nucleotide sequence: TGTGCCAGCAGCGTAGCCAAATACGTGAGGGGGCTGGACGAGCAGTACTTC. Translating it yields CASSVAKYVRGLDEQYF.

This sequence joins TRBV6-6 and TRBJ2-3, with D perhaps TRBD2 (5 bases). Germline CDR1 reads MNHNY; CDR2 reads SVGAGI (reference sequence). Trimming pared 5 bases from V and 1 base from J, leaving 7 bases between. The CDR3 covers 13 residues. CDR3 DNA: TGTGCCAGCAGTCCCGGGGGCACAGATACGCAGTATTTT. Translated: CASSPGGTDTQYF.

J is TRBJ2-6 and V is TRBV30; a possible D gene is TRBD1 (5 bases). Germline CDR1 is GTSNPN and CDR2 is SVGIG (reference sequence). The CDR3 has 15 residues. V was clipped by 5 bases and J by 4 bases, with 15 bases between them. The CDR3 sequence is CAWQAVGRGANVLTF. The CDR3 DNA sequence: TGTGCCTGGCAGGCCGTGGGGCGCGGGGCCAACGTCCTGACTTTC.

CDR3 coding DNA: TGTGCCAGCAGCTTAAACCAAGGGACCGAGCAGTACTTC. This sequence encodes CASSLNQGTEQYF. The J gene is TRBJ2-7, the V gene TRBV11-3; possibly TRBD1 or TRBD2 for D (5 bases each). This CDR3 contains 13 residues. CDR1 SGHNT and CDR2 YENEEA come from the germline V gene. Trimming removed 2 bases at V and 6 bases at J, with 11 bases between. Full variable domain (missing parts from reference TRBV11-3 and TRBJ2-7): EAGVVQSPRYKIIEKKQPVAFWCNPISGHNTLYWYLQNLGQGPELLIRYENEEAVDDSQLPKDRFSAERLKGVDSTLKIQPAELGDSAVYLCASSLNQGTEQYFGPGTRLTVT.

This clone was picked up one time. The rearrangement joins TRBV11-2 to TRBJ2-2; 8 positions match TRBD2. The CDR3 is made up of 20 amino acids. The V gene's germline CDR1 is SGHAT and CDR2 FQNNGV. Germline trimming cut 0 bases from V and 3 bases from J; bases unmatched to any gene: 15. The CDR3 nucleotides read TGTGCCAGCAGCTTAGACGATTATGGAACTAGCGGCGTAGACACCGGGGAGCTGTTTTTT. This encodes CASSLDDYGTSGVDTGELFF.

This rearrangement joins TRBV4-1 to TRBJ2-7, with D hard to call. The CDR3 sequence is 17 residues long. Germline-derived CDR1 and CDR2 are MGHRA and YSYEKL. V lost 3 bases to trimming and J lost 3 bases, with 21 bases between them. The CDR3 loop is CASSQMNSGPPHYEQYF. The CDR3 DNA sequence: TGCGCCAGCAGCCAGATGAATTCAGGACCGCCTCACTACGAGCAGTACTTC.

The gene calls are TRBV19 and TRBJ1-2; D perhaps matches TRBD1 (5 bases). V was clipped by 2 bases and J by 5 bases, with 12 bases between them. This CDR3 has 14 residues. Germline V CDR1 and CDR2: LNHDA, SQIVND (reference sequence). The CDR3 spells CASSIPGRGYGYTF. DNA for the CDR3: TGTGCCAGTAGTATACCAGGTCGGGGGTATGGCTACACCTTC.

The CDR3: CASERTGGDQPQHF. CDR3 in DNA: TGTGCCAGCGAAAGGACAGGGGGTGATCAGCCCCAGCATTTT. The chain carries TRBV28 and TRBJ1-5; 10 bases fit TRBD1. The CDR3 consists of 14 residues. The junction had 6 bases not matched to a gene; V was cut back by 8 bases and J by 5 bases. CDR1 MDHEN and CDR2 SYDVKM come from the germline V gene.